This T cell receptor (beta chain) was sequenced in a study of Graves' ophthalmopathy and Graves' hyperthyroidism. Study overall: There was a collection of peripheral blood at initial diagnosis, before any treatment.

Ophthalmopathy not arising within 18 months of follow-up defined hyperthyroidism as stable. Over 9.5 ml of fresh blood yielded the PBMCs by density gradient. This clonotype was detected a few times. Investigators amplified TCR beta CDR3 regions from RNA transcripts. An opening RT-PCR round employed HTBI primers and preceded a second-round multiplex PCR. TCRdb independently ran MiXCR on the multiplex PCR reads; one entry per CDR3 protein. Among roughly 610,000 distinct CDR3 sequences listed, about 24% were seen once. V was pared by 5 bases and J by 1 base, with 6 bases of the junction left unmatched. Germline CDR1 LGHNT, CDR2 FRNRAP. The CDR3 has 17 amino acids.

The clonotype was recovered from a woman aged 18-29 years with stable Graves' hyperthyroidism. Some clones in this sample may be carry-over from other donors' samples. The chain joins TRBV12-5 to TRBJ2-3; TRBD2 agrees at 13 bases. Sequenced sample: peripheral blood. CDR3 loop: CASGPPGLAGRTDTQYF. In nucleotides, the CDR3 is TGTGCTAGTGGTCCGCCGGGACTAGCGGGGCGCACAGATACGCAGTATTTT.